This T cell receptor beta chain was sequenced during a study of neoadjuvant anti-PD-1 for oral cavity cancer. Study background: Most patients had three to four biweekly doses of 3 mg/kg nivolumab before resection.

The CDR3 has 14 amino acids. V was pared by 5 bases and J by 6 bases, with 8 bases of the junction left unmatched. CDR1 and CDR2 from the germline V gene are SGHAT and FQNNGV. The time point here: after neoadjuvant nivolumab, at surgical resection. Patients had newly diagnosed, untreated stage II-IVA oral cavity squamous cell carcinoma. Profiled with immunoSEQ multiplex PCR; TCRdb holds only in-frame clones, not every one. The data hold around 13,000 clones, with 65% to 85% observed a single time. This chain connects TRBV11-2 to TRBJ2-7; 9 bases match TRBD2. The receptor was derived from a person aged 40-85 years with oral cavity squamous cell carcinoma. This material consisted of PBMCs, taken after nivolumab (anti-PD-1) treatment. The CDR3 nucleotides read TGTGCCAGCAGCCGACTAGCGGAGGGTCCCGAGCAGTACTTC. This sequence encodes CASSRLAEGPEQYF.